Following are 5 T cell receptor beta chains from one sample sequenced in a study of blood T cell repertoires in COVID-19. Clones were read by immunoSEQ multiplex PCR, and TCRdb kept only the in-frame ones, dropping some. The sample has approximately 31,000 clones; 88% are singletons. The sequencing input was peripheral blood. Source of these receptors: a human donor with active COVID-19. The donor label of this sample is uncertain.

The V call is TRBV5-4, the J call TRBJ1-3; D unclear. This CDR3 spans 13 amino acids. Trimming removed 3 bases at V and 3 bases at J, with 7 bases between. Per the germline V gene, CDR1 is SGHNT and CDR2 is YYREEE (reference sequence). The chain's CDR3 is CASSSFRGNTIYF. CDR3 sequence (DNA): TGTGCCAGCAGCTCCTTCCGTGGAAACACCATATATTTT.

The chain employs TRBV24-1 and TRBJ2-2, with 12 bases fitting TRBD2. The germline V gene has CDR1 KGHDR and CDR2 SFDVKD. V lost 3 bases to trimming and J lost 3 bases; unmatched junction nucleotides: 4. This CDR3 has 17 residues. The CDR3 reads CATSDATSGGYTGELFF. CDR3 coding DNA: TGTGCCACCAGTGATGCCACTAGCGGGGGGTACACCGGGGAGCTGTTTTTT.

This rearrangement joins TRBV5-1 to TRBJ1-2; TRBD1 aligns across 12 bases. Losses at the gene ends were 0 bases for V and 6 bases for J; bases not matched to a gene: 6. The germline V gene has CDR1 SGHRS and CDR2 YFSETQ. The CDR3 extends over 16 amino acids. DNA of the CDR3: TGCGCCAGCAGCTTGGGAGAGGGGACAGGGGGCGATGGCTACACCTTC. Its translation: CASSLGEGTGGDGYTF.

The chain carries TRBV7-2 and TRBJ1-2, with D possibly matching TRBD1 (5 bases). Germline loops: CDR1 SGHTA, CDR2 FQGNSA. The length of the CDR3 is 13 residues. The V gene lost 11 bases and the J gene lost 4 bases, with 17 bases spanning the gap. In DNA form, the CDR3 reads TGTGCCGCAGGTGGGGGGAGGTTCTATGGCTACACCTTC. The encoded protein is CAAGGGRFYGYTF.

The CDR3 DNA reads as TGTGCCACCAGTTCCGGGACTAAAACCTACGAGCAGTACTTC. This sequence encodes CATSSGTKTYEQYF. V usage is TRBV24-1 and J usage is TRBJ2-7; 7 positions match TRBD2. The CDR3 sequence is 14 residues long. V lost 6 bases, J lost 2 bases, and 6 bases stayed unmatched. Germline-derived CDR1 and CDR2 are KGHDR and SFDVKD.